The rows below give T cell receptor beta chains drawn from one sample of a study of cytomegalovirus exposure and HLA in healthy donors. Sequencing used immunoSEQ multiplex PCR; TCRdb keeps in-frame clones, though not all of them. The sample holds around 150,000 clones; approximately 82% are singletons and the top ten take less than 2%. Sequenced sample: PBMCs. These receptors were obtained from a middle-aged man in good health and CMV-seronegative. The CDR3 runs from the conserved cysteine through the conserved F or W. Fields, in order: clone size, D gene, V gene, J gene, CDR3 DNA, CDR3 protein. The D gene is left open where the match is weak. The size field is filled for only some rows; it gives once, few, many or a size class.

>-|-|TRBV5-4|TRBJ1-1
TGTGCCAGCAGCTTCCCCCAGGGTCAGACTGAAGCTTTCTTT
CASSFPQGQTEAFF
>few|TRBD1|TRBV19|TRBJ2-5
TGTGCCAGTAGTACCTACGACAGGGAAAAGGAGACCCAGTACTTC
CASSTYDREKETQYF
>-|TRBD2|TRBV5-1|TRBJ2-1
TGCGCCAGCAGGCCTAGCGGGGCCAATGAGCAGTTCTTC
CASRPSGANEQFF
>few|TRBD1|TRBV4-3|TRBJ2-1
TGCGCCAGCAGCCAAGACAGGGGGCTAATTTACAATGAGCAGTTCTTC
CASSQDRGLIYNEQFF
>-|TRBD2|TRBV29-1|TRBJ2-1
TGCAGCGTTGTTGCGGGAGGTTACTACAATGAGCAGTTCTTC
CSVVAGGYYNEQFF
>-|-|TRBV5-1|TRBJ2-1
TGCGCCAGCAGCTTGGGGGCTTACAATGAGCAGTTCTTC
CASSLGAYNEQFF
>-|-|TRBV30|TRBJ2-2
TGTGCCTGGAGTGTACTCAGGTTGGGCACCGGGGAGCTGTTTTTT
CAWSVLRLGTGELFF
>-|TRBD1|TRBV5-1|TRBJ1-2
TGCGCCAGCAGCTTGGGAAGGGGGACAGGGGGCTTTGCTGGCTACACCTTC
CASSLGRGTGGFAGYTF
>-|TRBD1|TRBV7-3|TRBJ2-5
TGTGCCAGCAGCTTGGGGACAGGGAAGGCCCAGTACTTC
CASSLGTGKAQYF
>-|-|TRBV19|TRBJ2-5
TGTGCCAGTAGTAACCTCCCAGGGCGGGGCATCCAAGAGACCCAGTACTTC
CASSNLPGRGIQETQYF
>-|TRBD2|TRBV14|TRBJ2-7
TGTGCCAGCAGCCCAGGACTAGCGGGAGTCCGCGAGCAGTACTTC
CASSPGLAGVREQYF
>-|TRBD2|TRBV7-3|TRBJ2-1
TGTGCCAGCAGTCCGGGCCTAGCGGGGCCCAATGAGCAGTTCTTC
CASSPGLAGPNEQFF
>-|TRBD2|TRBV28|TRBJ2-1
TGTGCCAGCAGTCCATTTGGGACTAGCGGGGACAATGAGCAGTTCTTC
CASSPFGTSGDNEQFF
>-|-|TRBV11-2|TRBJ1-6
TGTGCCAGCAGCCGCAGGGCGCAGGGGCCCACACGTAATTCACCCCTCCACTTT
CASSRRAQGPTRNSPLHF
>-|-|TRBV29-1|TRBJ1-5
TGCAGCGTTATCCCACAGGGAGGGGGCAATCAGCCCCAGCATTTT
CSVIPQGGGNQPQHF
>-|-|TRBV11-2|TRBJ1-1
TGTGCCAGCAGCTTAGAGGGAGTCACTGAAGCTTTCTTT
CASSLEGVTEAFF
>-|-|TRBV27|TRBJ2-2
TGTGCCAGCAGCGTCGGCACCGGGGAGCTGTTTTTT
CASSVGTGELFF
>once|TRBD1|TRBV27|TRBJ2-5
TGTGCCAGCAGTTTATCAGGGGGCGGAGAGACCCAGTACTTC
CASSLSGGGETQYF
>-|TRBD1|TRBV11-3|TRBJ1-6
TGTGCCAGCAGCGATCGGACAGGCGGGGATTCACCCCTCCACTTT
CASSDRTGGDSPLHF
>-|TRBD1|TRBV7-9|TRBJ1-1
TGTGCCAGCAGTTGGACAGGGGGAAACACTGAAGCTTTCTTT
CASSWTGGNTEAFF
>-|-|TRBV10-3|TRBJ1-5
TGTGCCACCCGGACGGACTTCAATCAGCCCCAGCATTTT
CATRTDFNQPQHF
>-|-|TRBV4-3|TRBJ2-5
TGCGCCAGCAGCCAAGAACGGTCAGCAGGGGAGACCCAGTACTTC
CASSQERSAGETQYF
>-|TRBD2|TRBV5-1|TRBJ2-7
TGCGCCAGCAGCCCCGGGGGACTAGCAATTGTCGAGCAGTACTTC
CASSPGGLAIVEQYF
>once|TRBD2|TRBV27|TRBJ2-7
TGTGCCAGCGCCCCGGGAGGGAGCTCCTACGAGCAGTACTTC
CASAPGGSSYEQYF
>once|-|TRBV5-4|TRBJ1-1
TGTGCCAGCAGCTTGGAGGCGAGGGACACTGAAGCTTTCTTT
CASSLEARDTEAFF
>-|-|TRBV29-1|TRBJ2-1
TGCAGCGTTGCGGGGGGCGAGTCCAATGAGCAGTTCTTC
CSVAGGESNEQFF
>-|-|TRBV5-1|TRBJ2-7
TGCGCCAGCAGCTTGGTGGCAGGGGCTAGTTTCTACGAGCAGTACTTC
CASSLVAGASFYEQYF
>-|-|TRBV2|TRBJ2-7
TGTGCCAGCAGTGAAGTGAAGGGGGGGCCTGCCTACGAGCAGTACTTC
CASSEVKGGPAYEQYF
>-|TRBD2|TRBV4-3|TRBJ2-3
TGCGCCAGCAGCCAAATGGGGAGGGCAGATACGCAGTATTTT
CASSQMGRADTQYF
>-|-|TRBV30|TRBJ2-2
TGTGCCTGGAGGCGTCGGGAGAAAAGGAGCACCGGGGAGCTGTTTTTT
CAWRRREKRSTGELFF
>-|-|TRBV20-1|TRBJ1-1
TGCAGTGCTAGTATGAACACTGAAGCTTTCTTT
CSASMNTEAFF
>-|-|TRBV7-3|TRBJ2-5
TGTGCCAGCAGTCCCACAGGATTACAAGAGACCCAGTACTTC
CASSPTGLQETQYF
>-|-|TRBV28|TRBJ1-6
TGTGCCAGCACCCAAGGGGGTTCCTATAATTCACCCCTCCACTTT
CASTQGGSYNSPLHF
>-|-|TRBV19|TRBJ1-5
TGTGCCAGTAGTATTGACCGGGGTAATCAGCCCCAGCATTTT
CASSIDRGNQPQHF
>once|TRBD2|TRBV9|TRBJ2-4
TGTGCCAGCAGCCCTCCACTAGCGGGGGGGAGTGACATTCAGTACTTC
CASSPPLAGGSDIQYF
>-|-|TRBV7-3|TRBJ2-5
TGTGCCAGCAGCTTAAACTCGGGGGAGGAAGAGACCCAGTACTTC
CASSLNSGEEETQYF
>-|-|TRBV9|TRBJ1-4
TGTGCCAGCCGGCAAACAGTCCATGAAAAACTGTTTTTT
CASRQTVHEKLFF
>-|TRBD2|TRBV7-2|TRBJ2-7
TGTGCCAGCAGCTTAGGTGGTAGCGGGTACGAGCAGTACTTC
CASSLGGSGYEQYF
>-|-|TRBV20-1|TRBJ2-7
TGCAGTGCTAGTCTAAACTACGAGCAGTACTTC
CSASLNYEQYF
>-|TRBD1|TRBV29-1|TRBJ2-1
TGCAGCTTCCTACTCCTCGGGACAGTTTACAATGAGCAGTTCTTC
CSFLLLGTVYNEQFF
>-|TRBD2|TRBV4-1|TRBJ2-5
TGCGCCAGCAGCCAAGTGGGAGGGGAGACCCAGTACTTC
CASSQVGGETQYF
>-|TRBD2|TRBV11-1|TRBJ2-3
TGTGCCAGCAGCTCACTAGCGGGAGATCAGGATACGCAGTATTTT
CASSSLAGDQDTQYF
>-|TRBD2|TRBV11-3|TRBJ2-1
TGTGCCAGCAGCTTATCGGCGGGAGGGTTCAATGAGCAGTTCTTC
CASSLSAGGFNEQFF
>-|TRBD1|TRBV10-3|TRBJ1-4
TGTGCCATCAGTGACCCAGGGGGATTCGGTGAAAAACTGTTTTTT
CAISDPGGFGEKLFF
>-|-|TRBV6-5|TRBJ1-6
TGTGCCAGCACCATCTCCTATAATTCACCCCTCCACTTT
CASTISYNSPLHF
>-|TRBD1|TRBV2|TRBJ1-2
TGTGCCAGCAGTGAAGAATACAGGGGTGGCTACACCTTC
CASSEEYRGGYTF
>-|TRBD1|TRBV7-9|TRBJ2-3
TGTGCCAGCAGCCCTTTACGCGGGCAGGGGGCAACAGATACGCAGTATTTT
CASSPLRGQGATDTQYF
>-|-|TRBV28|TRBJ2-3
TGTGCCAGCATGAAGAGGGCGGAGGATACGCAGTATTTT
CASMKRAEDTQYF
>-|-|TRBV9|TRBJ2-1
TGTGCCAGCAGCGTATCGGGACTTTACAATGAGCAGTTCTTC
CASSVSGLYNEQFF
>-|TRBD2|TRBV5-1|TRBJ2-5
TGCGCCAGCAGCTTCCAGGCTAGCGGGCGCGAAGAGACCCAGCACTTC
CASSFQASGREETQHF
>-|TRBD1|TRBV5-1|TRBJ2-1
TGCGCCAGCAGCTTGAGTAGGACAGGGGGAAGTGAGCAGTTCTTC
CASSLSRTGGSEQFF
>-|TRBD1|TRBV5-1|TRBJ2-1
TGCGCCAGCAGCTTCACAGGGGATACTTACAATGAGCAGTTCTTC
CASSFTGDTYNEQFF
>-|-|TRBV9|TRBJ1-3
TGTGCCAGCAGCGGACCTCAGACAGCCTTCTCTGGAAACACCATATATTTT
CASSGPQTAFSGNTIYF
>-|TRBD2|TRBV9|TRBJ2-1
TGTGCCAGCAGCGTAGTAACGGGAGGGCCCGATGAGCAGTTCTTC
CASSVVTGGPDEQFF
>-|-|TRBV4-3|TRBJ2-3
TGCGCCAGCAGCCGTACAGTGAAGCGGGGCACAGATACGCAGTATTTT
CASSRTVKRGTDTQYF
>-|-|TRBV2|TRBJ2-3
TGTGCCAGCAGTGTCCGTGGCGGGGGCACAGATACGCAGTATTTT
CASSVRGGGTDTQYF
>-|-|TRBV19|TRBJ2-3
TGTGCCAGTAGTACCTCCCTGGCAGGGGTCGTTTCGCAGTATTTT
CASSTSLAGVVSQYF
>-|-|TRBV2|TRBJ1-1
TGTGCCAGCAGCATCACAGAGAACACTGAAGCTTTCTTT
CASSITENTEAFF
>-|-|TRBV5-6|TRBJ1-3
TGTGCCAGCAGCTTGAGGGGGAACTCTGGAAACACCATATATTTT
CASSLRGNSGNTIYF